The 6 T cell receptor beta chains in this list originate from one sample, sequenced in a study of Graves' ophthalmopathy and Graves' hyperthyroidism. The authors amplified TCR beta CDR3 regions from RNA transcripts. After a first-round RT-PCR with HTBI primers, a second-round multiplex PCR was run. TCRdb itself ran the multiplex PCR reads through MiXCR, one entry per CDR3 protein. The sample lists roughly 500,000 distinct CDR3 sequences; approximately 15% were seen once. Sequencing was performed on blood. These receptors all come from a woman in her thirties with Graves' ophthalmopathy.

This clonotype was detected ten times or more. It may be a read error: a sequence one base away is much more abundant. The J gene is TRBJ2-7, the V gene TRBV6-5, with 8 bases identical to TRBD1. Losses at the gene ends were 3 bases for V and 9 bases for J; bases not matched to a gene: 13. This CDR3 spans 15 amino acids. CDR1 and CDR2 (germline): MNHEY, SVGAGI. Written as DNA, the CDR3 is TGTGCCAGCAGTTATCTGGCAGGGGGCTCACACGGGCAGTACTTC. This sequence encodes CASSYLAGGSHGQYF.

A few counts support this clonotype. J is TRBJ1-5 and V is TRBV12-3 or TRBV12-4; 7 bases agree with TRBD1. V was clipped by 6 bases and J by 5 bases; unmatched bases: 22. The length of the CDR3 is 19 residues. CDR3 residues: CASSSSDRFAGELYQPQHF. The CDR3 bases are TGTGCCAGCAGCAGCTCGGACAGGTTTGCCGGAGAACTTTATCAGCCCCAGCATTTT.

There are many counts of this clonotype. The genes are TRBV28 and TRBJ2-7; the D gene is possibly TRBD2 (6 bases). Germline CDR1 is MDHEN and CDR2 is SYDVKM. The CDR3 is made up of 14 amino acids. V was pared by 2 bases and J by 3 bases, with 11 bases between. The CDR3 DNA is TGTGCCAGCAGTTTAGGGACTCAAGGCTACGAGCAGTACTTC. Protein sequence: CASSLGTQGYEQYF. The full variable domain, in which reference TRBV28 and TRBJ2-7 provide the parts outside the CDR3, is DVKVTQSSRYLVKRTGEKVFLECVQDMDHENMFWYRQDPGLGLRLIYFSYDVKMKEKGDIPEGYSVSREKKERFSLILESASTNQTSMYLCASSLGTQGYEQYFGPGTRLTVT.

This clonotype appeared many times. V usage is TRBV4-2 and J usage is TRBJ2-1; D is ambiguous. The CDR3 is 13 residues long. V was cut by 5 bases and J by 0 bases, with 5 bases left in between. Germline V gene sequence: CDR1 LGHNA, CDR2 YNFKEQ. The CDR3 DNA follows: TGTGCCAGCAGCGCCAGCTCCTACAATGAGCAGTTCTTC. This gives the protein CASSASSYNEQFF.

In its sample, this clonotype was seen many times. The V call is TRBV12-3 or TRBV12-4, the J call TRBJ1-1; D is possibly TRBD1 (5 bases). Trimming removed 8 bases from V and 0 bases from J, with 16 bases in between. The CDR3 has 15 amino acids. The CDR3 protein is CASYLIEGVNTEAFF. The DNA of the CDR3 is TGTGCCAGCTATCTCATCGAAGGGGTGAACACTGAAGCTTTCTTT.

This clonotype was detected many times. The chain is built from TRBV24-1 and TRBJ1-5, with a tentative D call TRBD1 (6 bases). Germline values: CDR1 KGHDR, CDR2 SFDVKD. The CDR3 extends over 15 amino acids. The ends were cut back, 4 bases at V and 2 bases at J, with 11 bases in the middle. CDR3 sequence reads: CATSDNRVGNQPQHF. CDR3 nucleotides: TGTGCCACCAGTGACAACAGGGTTGGCAATCAGCCCCAGCATTTT.